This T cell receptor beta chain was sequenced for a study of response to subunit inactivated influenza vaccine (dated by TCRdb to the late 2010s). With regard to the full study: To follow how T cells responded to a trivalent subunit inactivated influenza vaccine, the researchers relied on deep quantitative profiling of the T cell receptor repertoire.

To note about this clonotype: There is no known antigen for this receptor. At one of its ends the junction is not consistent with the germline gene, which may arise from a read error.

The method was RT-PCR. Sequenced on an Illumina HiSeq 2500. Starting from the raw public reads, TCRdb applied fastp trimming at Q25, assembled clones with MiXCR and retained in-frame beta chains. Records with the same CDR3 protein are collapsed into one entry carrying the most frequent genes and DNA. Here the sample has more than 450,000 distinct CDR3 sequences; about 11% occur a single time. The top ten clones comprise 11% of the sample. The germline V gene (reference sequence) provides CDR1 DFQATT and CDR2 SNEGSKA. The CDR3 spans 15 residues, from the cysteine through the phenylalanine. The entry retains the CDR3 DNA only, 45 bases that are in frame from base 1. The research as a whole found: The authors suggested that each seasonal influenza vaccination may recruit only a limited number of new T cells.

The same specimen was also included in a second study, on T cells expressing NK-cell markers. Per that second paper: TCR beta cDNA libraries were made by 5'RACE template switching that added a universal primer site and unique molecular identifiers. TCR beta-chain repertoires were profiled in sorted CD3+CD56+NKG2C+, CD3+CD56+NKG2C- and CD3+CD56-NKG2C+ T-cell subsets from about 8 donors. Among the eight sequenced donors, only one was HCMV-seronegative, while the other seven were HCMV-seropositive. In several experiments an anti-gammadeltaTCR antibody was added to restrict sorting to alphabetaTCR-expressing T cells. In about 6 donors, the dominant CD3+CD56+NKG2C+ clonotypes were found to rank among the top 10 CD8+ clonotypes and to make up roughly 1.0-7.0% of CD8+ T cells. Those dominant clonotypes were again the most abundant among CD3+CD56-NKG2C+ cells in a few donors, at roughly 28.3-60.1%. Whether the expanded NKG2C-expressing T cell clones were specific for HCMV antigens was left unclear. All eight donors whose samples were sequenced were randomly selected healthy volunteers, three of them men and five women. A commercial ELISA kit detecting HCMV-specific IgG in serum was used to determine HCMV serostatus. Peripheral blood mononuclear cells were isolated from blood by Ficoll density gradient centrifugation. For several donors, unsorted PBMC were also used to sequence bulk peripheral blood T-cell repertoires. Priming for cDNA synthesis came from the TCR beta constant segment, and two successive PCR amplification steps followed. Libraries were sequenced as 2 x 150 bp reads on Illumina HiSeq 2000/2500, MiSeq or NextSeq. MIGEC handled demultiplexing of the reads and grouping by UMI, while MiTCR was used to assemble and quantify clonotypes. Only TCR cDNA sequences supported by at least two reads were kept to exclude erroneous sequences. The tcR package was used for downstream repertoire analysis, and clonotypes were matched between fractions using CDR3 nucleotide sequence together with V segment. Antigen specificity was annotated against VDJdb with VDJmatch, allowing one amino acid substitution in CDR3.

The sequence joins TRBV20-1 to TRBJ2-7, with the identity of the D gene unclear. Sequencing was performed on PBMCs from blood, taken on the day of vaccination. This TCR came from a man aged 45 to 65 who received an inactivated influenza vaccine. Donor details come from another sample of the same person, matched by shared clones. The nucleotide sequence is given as TGCAGTGCTAGAGATATTAGACGGATTCTGTCCGAGCAGCACTTC. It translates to CSARDIRRILSEQHF.